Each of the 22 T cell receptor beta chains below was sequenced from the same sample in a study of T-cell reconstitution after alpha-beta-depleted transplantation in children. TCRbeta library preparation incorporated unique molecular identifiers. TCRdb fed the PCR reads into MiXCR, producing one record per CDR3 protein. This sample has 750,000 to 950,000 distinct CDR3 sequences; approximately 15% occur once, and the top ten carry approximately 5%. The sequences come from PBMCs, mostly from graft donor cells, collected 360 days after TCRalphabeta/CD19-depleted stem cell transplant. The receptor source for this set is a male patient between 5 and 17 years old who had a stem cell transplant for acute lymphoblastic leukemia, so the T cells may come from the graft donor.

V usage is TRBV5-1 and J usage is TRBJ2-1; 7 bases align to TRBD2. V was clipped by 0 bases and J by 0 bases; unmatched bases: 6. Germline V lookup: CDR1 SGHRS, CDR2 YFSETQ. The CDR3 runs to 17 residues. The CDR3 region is CASSLDGDYSSYNEQFF. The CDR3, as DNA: TGCGCCAGCAGCTTGGACGGGGACTATTCCTCCTACAATGAGCAGTTCTTC.

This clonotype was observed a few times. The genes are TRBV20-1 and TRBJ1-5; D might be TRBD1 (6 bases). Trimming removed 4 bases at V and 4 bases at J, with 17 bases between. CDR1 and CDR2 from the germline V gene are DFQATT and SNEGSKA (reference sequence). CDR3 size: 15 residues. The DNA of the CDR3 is TGCAGTGCTACGAGGGGGGCAACGCCTAATCAGCCCCAGCATTTT. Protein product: CSATRGATPNQPQHF.

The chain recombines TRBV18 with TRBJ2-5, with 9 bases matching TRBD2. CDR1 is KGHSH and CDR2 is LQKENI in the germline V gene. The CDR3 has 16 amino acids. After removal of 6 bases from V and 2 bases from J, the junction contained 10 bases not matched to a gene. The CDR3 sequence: CASSPTSGPEQETQYF. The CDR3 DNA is TGTGCCAGCTCGCCTACTAGCGGGCCGGAACAAGAGACCCAGTACTTC.

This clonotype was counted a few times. The chain's CDR3 is CASRSGTYNEQFF. DNA for the CDR3: TGTGCCAGCAGGTCCGGGACCTACAATGAGCAGTTCTTC. This sequence joins TRBV6-1 and TRBJ2-1, with a tentative D call TRBD2 (5 bases). This CDR3 has 13 amino acids. V was trimmed by 6 bases and J by 2 bases, leaving 8 bases between them. CDR1 and CDR2 (germline): MNHNS, SASEGT.

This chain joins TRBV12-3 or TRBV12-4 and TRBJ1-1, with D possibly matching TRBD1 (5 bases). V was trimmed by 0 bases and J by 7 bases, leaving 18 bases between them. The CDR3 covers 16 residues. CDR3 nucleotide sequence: TGTGCCAGCAGTTTAGCTTATCGACAGACTACTCTTGAAGCTTTCTTT. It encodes CASSLAYRQTTLEAFF.

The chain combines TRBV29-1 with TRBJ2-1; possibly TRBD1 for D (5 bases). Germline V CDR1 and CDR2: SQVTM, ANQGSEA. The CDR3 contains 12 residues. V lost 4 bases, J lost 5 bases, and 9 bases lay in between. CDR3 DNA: TGCAGCGTTGCCTGGGGCAACAATGAGCAGTTCTTC. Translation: CSVAWGNNEQFF.

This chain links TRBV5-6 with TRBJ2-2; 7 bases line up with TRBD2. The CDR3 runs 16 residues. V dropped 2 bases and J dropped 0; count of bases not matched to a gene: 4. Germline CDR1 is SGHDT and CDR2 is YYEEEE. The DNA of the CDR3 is TGTGCCAGCAGCTTATACGGACTAGCGAACACCGGGGAGCTGTTTTTT. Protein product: CASSLYGLANTGELFF.

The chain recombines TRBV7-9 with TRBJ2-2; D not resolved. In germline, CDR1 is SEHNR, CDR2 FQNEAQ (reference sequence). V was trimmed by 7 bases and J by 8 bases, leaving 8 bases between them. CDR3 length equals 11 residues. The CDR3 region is CASTPGGELFF. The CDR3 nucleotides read TGTGCCAGCACCCCCGGTGGGGAGCTGTTTTTT. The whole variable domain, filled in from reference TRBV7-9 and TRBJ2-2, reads DTGVSQNPRHKITKRGQNVTFRCDPISEHNRLYWYRQTLGQGPEFLTYFQNEAQLEKSRLLSDRFSAERPKGSFSTLEIQRTEQGDSAMYLCASTPGGELFFGEGSRLTVL.

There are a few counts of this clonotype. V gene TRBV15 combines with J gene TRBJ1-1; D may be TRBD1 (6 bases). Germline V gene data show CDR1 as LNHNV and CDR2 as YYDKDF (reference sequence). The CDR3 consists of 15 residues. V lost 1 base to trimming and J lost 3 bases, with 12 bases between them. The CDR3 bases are TGTGCCACCAGCAGAGGGTTGCAGGGGTACACTGAAGCTTTCTTT. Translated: CATSRGLQGYTEAFF.

The CDR3 here is CASSSGWNTEAFF. The DNA for the CDR3 is TGTGCCAGCAGCTCAGGGTGGAACACTGAAGCTTTCTTT. The gene calls are TRBV12-3 or TRBV12-4 and TRBJ1-1; TRBD1 might be the D (5 bases). Trimming shortened V by 6 bases and J by 1 base, and 9 bases separated the two germline ends. The CDR3 runs 13 residues.

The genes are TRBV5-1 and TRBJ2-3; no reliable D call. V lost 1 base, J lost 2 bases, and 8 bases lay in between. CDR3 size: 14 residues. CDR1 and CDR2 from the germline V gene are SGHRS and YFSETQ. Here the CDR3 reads CASSLLPYTDTQYF. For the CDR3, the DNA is TGCGCCAGCAGCTTGCTCCCCTACACAGATACGCAGTATTTT.

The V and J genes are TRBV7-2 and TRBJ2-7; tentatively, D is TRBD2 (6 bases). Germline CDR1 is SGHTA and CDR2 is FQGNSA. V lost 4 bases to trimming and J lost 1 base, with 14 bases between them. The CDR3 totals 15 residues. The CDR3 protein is CASSYYLTSSYEQYF. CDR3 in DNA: TGTGCCAGCAGCTATTATCTGACTAGTTCCTACGAGCAGTACTTC.

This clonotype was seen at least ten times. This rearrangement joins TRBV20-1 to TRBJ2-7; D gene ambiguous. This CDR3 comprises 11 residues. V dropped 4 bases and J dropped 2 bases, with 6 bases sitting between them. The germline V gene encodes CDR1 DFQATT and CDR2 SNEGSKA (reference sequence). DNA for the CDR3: TGCAGTGCTACTACCACCTACGAGCAGTACTTC. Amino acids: CSATTTYEQYF.

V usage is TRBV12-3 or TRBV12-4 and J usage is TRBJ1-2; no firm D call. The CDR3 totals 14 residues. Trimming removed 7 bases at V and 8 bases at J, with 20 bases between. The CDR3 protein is CASTLRALEKGYTF. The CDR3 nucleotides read TGTGCCAGCACCTTGAGGGCCCTCGAAAAGGGCTACACCTTC.

Here the CDR3 reads CSVRYRGSVSEQFF. Here the CDR3 DNA reads TGCAGCGTTCGCTATAGGGGTTCCGTGAGTGAGCAGTTCTTC. The rearrangement links TRBV29-1 to TRBJ2-1; TRBD1 is a possible D gene (5 bases). Per germline, CDR1 SQVTM and CDR2 ANQGSEA. The CDR3 covers 14 residues. V shed 5 bases and J shed 9 bases, with 20 bases lying between them.

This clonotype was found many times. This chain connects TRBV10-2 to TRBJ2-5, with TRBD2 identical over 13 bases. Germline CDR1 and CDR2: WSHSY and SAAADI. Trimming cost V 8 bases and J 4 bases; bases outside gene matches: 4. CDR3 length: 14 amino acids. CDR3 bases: TGCGCCAGCCGACGGACTAGCGGGAGAGAGACCCAGTACTTC. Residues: CASRRTSGRETQYF.

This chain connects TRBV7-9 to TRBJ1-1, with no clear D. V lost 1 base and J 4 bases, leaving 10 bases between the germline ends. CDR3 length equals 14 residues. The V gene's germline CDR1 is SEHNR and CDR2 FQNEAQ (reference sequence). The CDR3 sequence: CASSLGERITEAFF. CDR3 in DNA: TGTGCCAGCAGCTTAGGGGAGAGGATCACTGAAGCTTTCTTT.

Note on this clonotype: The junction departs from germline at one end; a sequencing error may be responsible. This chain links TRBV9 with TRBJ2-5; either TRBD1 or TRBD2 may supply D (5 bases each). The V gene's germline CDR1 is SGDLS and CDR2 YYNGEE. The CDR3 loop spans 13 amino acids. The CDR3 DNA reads TGTGCCAGCAGCTCACATTCCCCCGGGACCCAAAACTTC. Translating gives CASSSHSPGTQNF.

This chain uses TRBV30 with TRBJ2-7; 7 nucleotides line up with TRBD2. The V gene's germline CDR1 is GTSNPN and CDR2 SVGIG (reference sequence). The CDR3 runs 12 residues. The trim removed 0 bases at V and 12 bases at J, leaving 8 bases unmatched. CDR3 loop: CAWSVGGMSAYF. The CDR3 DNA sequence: TGTGCCTGGAGTGTGGGGGGGATGTCTGCGTACTTC.

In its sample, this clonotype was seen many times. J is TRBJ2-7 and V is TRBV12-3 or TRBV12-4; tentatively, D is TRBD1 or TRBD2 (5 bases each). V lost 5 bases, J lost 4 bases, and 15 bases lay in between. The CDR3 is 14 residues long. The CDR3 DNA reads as TGTGCCAGCAGTACCGGGACCCGAAGGTACGAGCAGTACTTC. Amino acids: CASSTGTRRYEQYF.

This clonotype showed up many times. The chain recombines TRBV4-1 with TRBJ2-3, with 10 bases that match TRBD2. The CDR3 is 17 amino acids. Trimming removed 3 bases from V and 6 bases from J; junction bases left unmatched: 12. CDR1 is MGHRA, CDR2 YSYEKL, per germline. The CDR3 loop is CASSQTPLAGALDTQYF. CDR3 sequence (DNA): TGCGCCAGCAGCCAGACACCCCTAGCGGGAGCGTTGGATACGCAGTATTTT.

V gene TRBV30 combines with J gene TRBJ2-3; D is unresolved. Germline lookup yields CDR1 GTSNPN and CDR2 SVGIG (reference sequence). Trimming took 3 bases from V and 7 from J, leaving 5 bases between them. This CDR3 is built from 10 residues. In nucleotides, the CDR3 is TGTGCCTGGAGCCGATATACGCAGTATTTT. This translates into CAWSRYTQYF.